This T cell receptor (beta chain) was captured in a study of blood T cell repertoires in COVID-19. Assay: immunoSEQ multiplex PCR; the TCRdb copy retains only in-frame clones and omits some. The sample records approximately 61,000 clones, 88% being singletons. Germline V gene lookup returns CDR1 MNHEY and CDR2 SMNVEV (reference sequence). The CDR3 runs 14 residues. Trimming removed 7 bases at V and 10 bases at J, with 17 bases between. The chain couples TRBV27 to TRBJ1-6; the D is unclear. Specimen: peripheral blood. The origin of this receptor is a woman older than 75 with active COVID-19. The CDR3 sequence is CASTSGGPGSPLHF. The CDR3 region has the DNA TGTGCCAGCACCTCCGGCGGGCCGGGATCACCCCTCCACTTT.